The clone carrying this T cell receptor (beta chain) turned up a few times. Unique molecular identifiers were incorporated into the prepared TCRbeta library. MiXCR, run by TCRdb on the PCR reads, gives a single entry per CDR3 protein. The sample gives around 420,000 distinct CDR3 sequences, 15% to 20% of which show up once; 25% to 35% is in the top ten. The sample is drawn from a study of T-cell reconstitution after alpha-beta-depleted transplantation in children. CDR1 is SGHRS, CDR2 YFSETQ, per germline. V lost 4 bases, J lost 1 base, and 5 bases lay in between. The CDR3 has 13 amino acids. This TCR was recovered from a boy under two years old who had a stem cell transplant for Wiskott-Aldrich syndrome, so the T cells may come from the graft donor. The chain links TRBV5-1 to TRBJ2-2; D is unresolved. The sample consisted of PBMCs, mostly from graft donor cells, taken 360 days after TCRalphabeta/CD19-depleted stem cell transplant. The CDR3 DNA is TGCGCCAGCAGCAACAGGAACACCGGGGAGCTGTTTTTT. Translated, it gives CASSNRNTGELFF. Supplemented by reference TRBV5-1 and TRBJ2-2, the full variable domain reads KAGVTQTPRYLIKTRGQQVTLSCSPISGHRSVSWYQQTPGQGLQFLFEYFSETQRNKGNFPGRFSGRQFSNSRSEMNVSTLELGDSALYLCASSNRNTGELFFGEGSRLTVL.